This TCR beta chain was profiled in a study of blood T cell repertoires in COVID-19. About the study: Acute and convalescent COVID-19 samples came from the United States, Italy and Spain. The analysed material was cDNA or gDNA that came from T cells, B-cell-depleted T cells, or PBMCs.

CDR1 is SEHNR, CDR2 FQNEAQ, per germline (reference sequence). The CDR3 runs to 17 residues. J was trimmed by 7 bases and V by 4 bases; bases with no gene match: 11. Original processing notes: Estimated nucleated cell counts came from reference gene primer amplification. Profiling relied on immunoSEQ multiplex PCR, and the TCRdb table lists in-frame clones only, not all of them. V and J calls and clone size are given by that table; D and trimming were obtained from the DNA. This table has about 71,000 clones, more than 75% appearing once. The chain has TRBV7-9 and TRBJ2-1, with TRBD2 identical over 12 bases. The sample taken for sequencing was peripheral blood. The sequence was collected from a woman over 75 with acute or convalescent COVID-19. CDR3 region: CASSSATSGRLGNEQFF. CDR3 nucleotide sequence: TGTGCCAGCAGCTCGGCGACTAGCGGGAGACTCGGAAATGAGCAGTTCTTC. The whole variable domain, remainder taken from reference TRBV7-9 and TRBJ2-1, is DTGVSQNPRHKITKRGQNVTFRCDPISEHNRLYWYRQTLGQGPEFLTYFQNEAQLEKSRLLSDRFSAERPKGSFSTLEIQRTEQGDSAMYLCASSSATSGRLGNEQFFGPGTRLTVL.